The clone carrying this T cell receptor (beta chain) has only a few counts. Its specificity is not known. An end of the junction differs from the germline gene, which may be a read error. These data come from a study of cytomegalovirus exposure and HLA in healthy donors. Study background: An earlier analysis identified 95 million to 120 million unique TCR beta sequences in 150 million to 200 million T cells. Whole-study findings and limits: Most of the TCR beta V segments (in an earlier analysis) were productive either about 87% or about 30% of the time.

PCR primers comprised 60 Vbeta and 13 Jbeta primers. The repertoire was sequenced with immunoSEQ multiplex PCR; TCRdb's copy has only in-frame clones and lacks some. The sample yields 75,000 to 90,000 clones, roughly 80% seen once. The specimen was PBMCs. The TCR originated in a human donor in good health.

The CDR3 here is CATSPGYGYTF. The CDR3 DNA follows: TGTGCCACCAGTCCGGGATATGGCTACACCTTC. The rearrangement uses TRBV6-5 and TRBJ1-2, with D uncertain. This CDR3 comprises 11 residues. CDR1 and CDR2 (germline): MNHEY, SVGAGI.